These 19 T cell receptor beta chains were sequenced from one sample in a study of OX40 agonist ivuxolimab in advanced cancers. The table came from immunoSEQ multiplex PCR; TCRdb's copy has only in-frame clones and leaves some out. The sample holds 66,000 or so clones, 82% seen once. The source material was CD4+ or CD8+ T cells sorted from blood, sampled in a trial of the OX40 agonist ivuxolimab. The receptors stem from an adult with an advanced solid tumor such as melanoma, head and neck, liver or kidney cancer.

The CDR3 loop reads CASSPPGLAGIYEQYF. CDR3 DNA sequence: TGTGCCAGCTCACCGCCGGGACTAGCAGGAATCTACGAGCAGTACTTC. The chain has TRBV18 and TRBJ2-7; 9 positions match TRBD2. Germline CDR1 and CDR2: KGHSH and LQKENI. The CDR3 extends over 16 amino acids. The trim removed 3 bases at V and 3 bases at J, leaving 9 bases unmatched. Filled out from reference TRBV18 and TRBJ2-7, the complete variable domain reads NAGVMQNPRHLVRRRGQEARLRCSPMKGHSHVYWYRQLPEEGLKFMVYLQKENIIDESGMPKERFSAEFPKEGPSILRIQQVVRGDSAAYFCASSPPGLAGIYEQYFGPGTRLTVT.

The J gene is TRBJ2-7, the V gene TRBV7-9, with 9 bases aligning to TRBD2. The CDR3 is made up of 14 amino acids. The germline V gene has CDR1 SEHNR and CDR2 FQNEAQ (reference sequence). V shed 6 bases and J 6 bases; nucleotides not matched to a gene: 9. The CDR3 spells CASSPIAGVLEQYF. As DNA, the CDR3 is TGTGCCAGCAGTCCGATAGCGGGAGTTCTCGAGCAGTACTTC.

The chain couples TRBV19 to TRBJ2-1; TRBD2 matches 14 bases. Germline V CDR1 and CDR2: LNHDA, SQIVND (reference sequence). This CDR3 is 13 amino acids long. The V segment lost 4 bases and the J segment 13 bases; nucleotides outside the gene matches: 3. The CDR3 here is CASSTGLAGAQFF. CDR3 DNA sequence: TGTGCCAGTAGTACGGGACTAGCGGGAGCCCAGTTCTTC.

This chain links TRBV19 with TRBJ2-1, with a possible D match to TRBD2 (5 bases). V lost 4 bases, J lost 8 bases, and 6 bases lay in between. Germline values: CDR1 LNHDA, CDR2 SQIVND (reference sequence). CDR3 length: 11 residues. The CDR3 sequence is CASSNSDEQFF. In nucleotides, the CDR3 is TGTGCCAGTAGTAATAGCGATGAGCAGTTCTTC.

The rearrangement links TRBV27 to TRBJ1-3, with 8 bases that match TRBD1. Germline V lookup: CDR1 MNHEY, CDR2 SMNVEV (reference sequence). This CDR3 comprises 13 residues. The ends lost 8 bases at V and 7 bases at J; junction bases unmatched: 7. DNA for the CDR3: TGTGCCAGCGGGGACAGGTGGGGGAACACCATATATTTT. This encodes CASGDRWGNTIYF.

J is TRBJ1-2 and V is TRBV30, with 8 bases lining up with TRBD1. The CDR3 consists of 17 residues. J was trimmed by 5 bases and V by 0 bases; bases with no gene match: 14. Per germline, CDR1 GTSNPN and CDR2 SVGIG (reference sequence). CDR3 DNA sequence: TGTGCCTGGAGTGTATTTGCCTGGGGGACAGGCGGTTATGGCTACACCTTC. Protein product: CAWSVFAWGTGGYGYTF.

This chain connects TRBV11-2 to TRBJ2-3; D gene unclear. The V gene lost 5 bases and the J gene lost 2 bases, with 5 bases spanning the gap. The CDR3 is 12 amino acids. CDR1 SGHAT and CDR2 FQNNGV come from the germline V gene. The CDR3 sequence: CASSPDTDTQYF. CDR3 DNA sequence: TGTGCCAGCAGCCCTGACACAGATACGCAGTATTTT.

The chain combines TRBV9 with TRBJ1-3; D is undetermined. The CDR3 length is 13 residues. The germline V gene encodes CDR1 SGDLS and CDR2 YYNGEE. Trimming stripped 0 bases from V and 4 bases from J, with 5 bases between. DNA of the CDR3: TGTGCCAGCAGCGTAGGCGTGGGAAACACCATATATTTT. It specifies CASSVGVGNTIYF.

This clone has just a few counts. The chain carries TRBV14 and TRBJ2-5; 9 nucleotides line up with TRBD2. V was pared by 5 bases and J by 9 bases, with 13 bases of the junction left unmatched. The CDR3 length is 15 residues. Germline V gene data show CDR1 as SGHDN and CDR2 as FVKESK. DNA of the CDR3: TGTGCCAGCAGCGTGGGACTAGCCGCTTATGGGGCCCAGTACTTC. It codes for CASSVGLAAYGAQYF.

The chain recombines TRBV6-1 with TRBJ2-6; D not resolved. This CDR3 comprises 18 residues. From germline, CDR1 is MNHNS and CDR2 SASEGT. The V and J ends lost 1 base and 0 bases respectively, with 13 bases between them. CDR3 region: CASSEGALTFSGANVLTF. The DNA of the CDR3 is TGTGCCAGCAGTGAAGGGGCCTTAACCTTCTCTGGGGCCAACGTCCTGACTTTC.

This chain links TRBV7-9 with TRBJ1-2; a weak D match, TRBD1 (5 bases). The CDR3 is 15 amino acids. V lost 4 bases and J 0 bases, leaving 12 bases between the germline ends. Per germline, CDR1 SEHNR and CDR2 FQNEAQ (reference sequence). Here the CDR3 reads CASSWGRKTNYGYTF. As DNA, the CDR3 is TGTGCCAGCAGCTGGGGACGGAAAACTAACTATGGCTACACCTTC.

The rearrangement uses TRBV5-5 and TRBJ1-1; TRBD1 is a possible D gene (5 bases). The germline CDR1 and CDR2 sequences are SGHKS and YYEKEE (reference sequence). CDR3 length: 15 amino acids. Trimming pared 6 bases from V and 1 base from J, leaving 16 bases between. In DNA form, the CDR3 reads TGTGCCAGCACATCAGGCGGGACGCCGAACACTGAAGCTTTCTTT. This encodes CASTSGGTPNTEAFF.

This clone was observed once. V usage is TRBV28 and J usage is TRBJ1-4, with D hard to call. Looked up from germline, CDR1 is MDHEN and CDR2 is SYDVKM. With 6 bases removed from V and 0 bases from J, the gap between germline ends came to 14 bases. The CDR3 is 16 amino acids. CDR3 in amino acids: CASSSPPGATNEKLFF. CDR3 bases: TGTGCCAGCAGCTCCCCCCCGGGTGCAACTAATGAAAAACTGTTTTTT.

The chain couples TRBV9 to TRBJ1-2; D perhaps matches TRBD1 (6 bases). The CDR3 has 13 amino acids. V was trimmed by 4 bases and J by 8 bases, leaving 15 bases between them. Germline CDR1 reads SGDLS; CDR2 reads YYNGEE. CDR3 region: CASSPGGHSGYTF. Here the CDR3 DNA reads TGTGCCAGCAGCCCCGGGGGACACTCAGGCTACACCTTC.

The gene calls are TRBV7-6 and TRBJ2-7; 7 bases agree with TRBD2. Germline V gene data show CDR1 as SGHVS and CDR2 as FNYEAQ. The CDR3 is made up of 13 amino acids. Germline trimming cut 8 bases from V and 6 bases from J; bases unmatched to any gene: 10. DNA of the CDR3: TGTGCCAGCGGCGGTCTAGCGGACACCGAGCAGTACTTC. It translates to CASGGLADTEQYF. The whole variable domain, filled in from reference TRBV7-6 and TRBJ2-7, reads GAGVSQSPRYKVTKRGQDVALRCDPISGHVSLYWYRQALGQGPEFLTYFNYEAQQDKSGLPNDRFSAERPEGSISTLTIQRTEQRDSAMYRCASGGLADTEQYFGPGTRLTVT.

The V gene is TRBV11-2, the J gene TRBJ2-5, with D hard to call. Trimming pared 2 bases from V and 2 bases from J, leaving 9 bases between. The CDR3 is 14 amino acids. Germline CDR1 reads SGHAT; CDR2 reads FQNNGV. CDR3 residues: CASSLQPGQETQYF. Here the CDR3 DNA reads TGTGCCAGCAGCTTACAGCCAGGACAAGAGACCCAGTACTTC.

CDR3 nucleotide sequence: TGTGCCAGCAGTTACTCGGAATCGGGGTACACCGGGGAGCTGTTTTTT. This translates into CASSYSESGYTGELFF. The chain links TRBV6-5 to TRBJ2-2; a possible D gene is TRBD2 (5 bases). V was cut by 0 bases and J by 3 bases, with 11 bases left in between. CDR3 length: 16 amino acids. Looked up from germline, CDR1 is MNHEY and CDR2 is SVGAGI.

This chain joins TRBV6-1 and TRBJ1-5; D gene ambiguous. Deletions cut 5 bases from V and 5 bases from J, with 7 bases between. From germline, CDR1 is MNHNS and CDR2 SASEGT. This CDR3 spans 12 amino acids. CDR3 amino acids: CASSYVDQPQHF. CDR3 coding DNA: TGTGCCAGCAGTTATGTGGATCAGCCCCAGCATTTT.

The chain has TRBV7-2 and TRBJ2-2; D gene ambiguous. Germline CDR1 and CDR2: SGHTA and FQGNSA. The germline V and J ends were trimmed by 0 bases and 7 bases, with 9 bases remaining between them. The CDR3 is made up of 14 amino acids. CDR3 in DNA: TGTGCCAGCAGCTTAGCTCCGGTTTTCGGGGAGCTGTTTTTT. Its protein is CASSLAPVFGELFF.